There are a few counts of the clone carrying this TCR beta chain. The target antigen is unknown. This entry is derived from a study of CD8 T cells in ankylosing spondylitis. Study-wide results and limits: Matched ankylosing spondylitis synovial fluid reportedly showed significant enrichment of disease-linked clones. Within ankylosing spondylitis blood, a TCR beta motif made up of eight highly homologous variants appeared to be characteristic. Some motif variants had been reported before (in reactive arthritis synovial fluid and blood). Disease-linked clones were found to be CD8+ and relatively rare in peripheral blood.

Quantitative 5'-RACE was performed with molecular barcodes, and it yielded the TCR beta libraries. Using its own MiXCR run on the 5' RACE reads, TCRdb lists one record per CDR3 protein. This table holds about 540,000 distinct CDR3 sequences, roughly 13% found once. Source material: blood, either unsorted or a sorted T cell fraction (not recorded which). The TCR comes from a male donor with ankylosing spondylitis.

CDR3 coding DNA: TGTGCTGCATCCGCAAGCGGGAGAGCGATGAAAGAAGATACGCAGTATTTT. Amino acid sequence: CAASASGRAMKEDTQYF. The genes are TRBV3-1 and TRBJ2-3; 8 bases line up with TRBD2. CDR3 size: 17 residues. Germline-derived CDR1 and CDR2 are LGHDT and YNNKEL (reference sequence).